Shown below are 29 T cell receptor beta chains from a single sample sequenced in a study of identical twins. TCRdb fed the 5' RACE reads into MiXCR, producing one record per CDR3 protein. Counted here are 500,000 to 600,000 distinct CDR3 sequences, 22% occurring once; the ten biggest clones make up around 0.91%. This sample also belongs to another study, concerning T cells expressing NK-cell markers.

The source material was CD4+ T cells sorted from blood. These receptors all stem from a woman aged 18-29 years in good health.

This clonotype came up a few times. The V gene is TRBV15, the J gene TRBJ2-3, with TRBD2 matching over 14 bases. The CDR3 extends over 16 amino acids. Germline V gives CDR1 LNHNV, CDR2 YYDKDF (reference sequence). Unmatched junction bases numbered 5, after V lost 4 bases and J lost 5 bases. CDR3 DNA sequence: TGTGCCACCAGCACCCGACTAGCGGGAGGGATAGATACGCAGTATTTT. Translation: CATSTRLAGGIDTQYF.

The chain uses TRBV7-9 and TRBJ2-7; D is perhaps TRBD1 (5 bases). The CDR3 loop spans 15 amino acids. V dropped 5 bases and J dropped 2 bases, with 16 bases sitting between them. Germline CDR1 SEHNR, CDR2 FQNEAQ (reference sequence). In nucleotides, the CDR3 is TGTGCCAGCAGCACGGACACCTGGGTAGCCTACGAGCAGTACTTC. It is translated as CASSTDTWVAYEQYF.

The V call is TRBV15, the J call TRBJ2-1, with D perhaps TRBD1 (6 bases). This CDR3 has 16 amino acids. Trimming shortened V by 0 bases and J by 2 bases, and 11 bases separated the two germline ends. The germline V gene has CDR1 LNHNV and CDR2 YYDKDF (reference sequence). CDR3 protein: CATSRDKGTPYNEQFF. The CDR3 region has the DNA TGTGCCACCAGCAGAGATAAGGGGACACCCTACAATGAGCAGTTCTTC.

This clonotype was found a few times. The J gene is TRBJ2-7, the V gene TRBV5-6, with no clear D. The CDR3 covers 14 residues. V shed 6 bases and J shed 2 bases, with 15 bases lying between them. The germline V gene has CDR1 SGHDT and CDR2 YYEEEE. The CDR3 here is CASTPRRPPYEQYF. CDR3 nucleotides: TGTGCCAGCACCCCACGGCGTCCCCCCTACGAGCAGTACTTC.

J is TRBJ2-4 and V is TRBV7-8; D might be TRBD1 (5 bases). CDR1 is SGHVS and CDR2 is FQNEAQ in the germline V gene. The CDR3 contains 13 residues. V was pared by 1 base and J by 6 bases, with 7 bases between. The CDR3 protein is CASSLDRINIQYF. As DNA, the CDR3 is TGTGCCAGCAGCTTAGACAGGATAAACATTCAGTACTTC.

The chain carries TRBV18 and TRBJ1-4; maybe TRBD1 (5 bases). V shed 5 bases and J shed 8 bases, with 18 bases lying between them. The CDR3 is made up of 15 amino acids. The germline V gene has CDR1 KGHSH and CDR2 LQKENI. In DNA form, the CDR3 reads TGTGCCAGCTCAACCAATAGCCCAGGGAGAGAAAAACTGTTTTTT. Protein product: CASSTNSPGREKLFF.

This clonotype came up a few times. The chain employs TRBV25-1 and TRBJ2-7; 7 bases are shared with TRBD2. V was pared by 7 bases and J by 6 bases, with 3 bases of the junction left unmatched. The CDR3 is made up of 11 amino acids. CDR1 and CDR2 from the germline V gene are MGHDK and SYGVNS. This CDR3 reads CASMREIEQYF. The CDR3 DNA sequence: TGTGCCAGCATGCGGGAGATCGAGCAGTACTTC.

This clonotype was counted a few times. This chain connects TRBV20-1 to TRBJ1-1; D remains unclear. This CDR3 comprises 13 residues. Germline CDR1 is DFQATT and CDR2 is SNEGSKA (reference sequence). V shed 5 bases and J shed 3 bases, with 13 bases lying between them. The CDR3 spells CSARTERDTEAFF. As DNA, the CDR3 is TGCAGTGCTCGGACCGAGCGGGACACTGAAGCTTTCTTT.

CDR3 residues: CASSLGTAYDQPQHF. The CDR3 bases are TGCGCCAGCAGCCTCGGGACAGCCTATGATCAGCCCCAGCATTTT. The chain combines TRBV5-1 with TRBJ1-5; 7 positions match TRBD1. The V and J ends lost 4 bases and 5 bases, in that order; junction bases with no gene match: 9. Germline assignment: CDR1 SGHRS and CDR2 YFSETQ. The CDR3 runs 15 residues.

The V call is TRBV12-3 or TRBV12-4, the J call TRBJ1-2; 7 nucleotides match TRBD1. CDR3 length: 16 amino acids. With 4 bases clipped from V and 0 bases from J, the junction kept 8 bases outside the gene matches. CDR3: CASSSRTGASNYGYTF. CDR3 DNA: TGTGCCAGCAGTTCCCGTACAGGGGCCTCTAACTATGGCTACACCTTC.

The chain carries TRBV4-1 and TRBJ2-3, with D unclear. The CDR3 runs to 17 residues. Germline assignment: CDR1 MGHRA and CDR2 YSYEKL. The germline V and J ends were trimmed by 0 bases and 2 bases, with 15 bases remaining between them. The CDR3 DNA is TGCGCCAGCAGCCAAGATCTGGGTGGTGCCTACACAGATACGCAGTATTTT. Translating gives CASSQDLGGAYTDTQYF.

In DNA form, the CDR3 reads TGTGCCAGCAGCTTAACTGCAGGGACCTCCTACAATGAGCAGTTCTTC. The encoded protein is CASSLTAGTSYNEQFF. The J gene is TRBJ2-1, the V gene TRBV7-3; either TRBD1 or TRBD2 may fit D (5 bases each). CDR3 length: 16 residues. Looked up from germline, CDR1 is SGHTA and CDR2 is FQGTGA. V lost 0 bases and J 0 bases, leaving 9 bases between the germline ends.

The J gene is TRBJ1-2, the V gene TRBV9; the D is unclear. The CDR3 totals 12 residues. V was trimmed by 2 bases and J by 4 bases, leaving 6 bases between them. Germline V CDR1 and CDR2: SGDLS, YYNGEE. DNA of the CDR3: TGTGCCAGCAGCGTCCCTAGCTATGGCTACACCTTC. It codes for CASSVPSYGYTF.

This clonotype was found a few times. This chain joins TRBV12-3 or TRBV12-4 and TRBJ2-7, with TRBD1 identical over 11 bases. V dropped 5 bases and J dropped 0; count of bases not matched to a gene: 6. The CDR3 extends over 16 amino acids. In DNA, the CDR3 is TGTGCCAGCAGTACAACGGGACAGGGGGACTCCTACGAGCAGTACTTC. Amino acids: CASSTTGQGDSYEQYF.

This clonotype showed up just a few times. The chain is built from TRBV12-3 or TRBV12-4 and TRBJ2-5; D is possibly TRBD2 (6 bases). Trimming cost V 2 bases and J 5 bases, with 15 bases left between them. The CDR3 spans 15 residues. CDR3 DNA sequence: TGTGCCAGCAGTTTACGGGGAGGTCAATCGGAGACCCAGTACTTC. Translation: CASSLRGGQSETQYF.

This clonotype has a handful of counts. The chain carries TRBV7-9 and TRBJ1-5; 7 bases match TRBD1. The CDR3 covers 14 residues. From germline, CDR1 is SEHNR and CDR2 FQNEAQ (reference sequence). J lost 9 bases, V lost 3 bases, and 8 bases had no gene match. The CDR3 coding sequence is TGTGCCAGCAGCTTCGGAGACAGGGTTTGGCCCCAGCATTTT. It codes for CASSFGDRVWPQHF.

The chain recombines TRBV7-2 with TRBJ2-1; 10 nucleotides align to TRBD2. The CDR3 is 16 residues long. Unmatched junction bases numbered 8, after V lost 1 base and J lost 8 bases. From germline, CDR1 is SGHTA and CDR2 FQGNSA. CDR3 residues: CASSLGYLAGAHEQFF. CDR3 DNA: TGTGCCAGCAGCTTAGGCTACCTAGCGGGAGCCCATGAGCAGTTCTTC.

This clonotype occurred a few times. The chain carries TRBV10-1 and TRBJ2-2; TRBD2 matches 10 bases. J gave up 4 bases and V 9 bases, and 8 bases lay outside the gene matches. Germline CDR1 is WNHNN and CDR2 is SYGVQD (reference sequence). The CDR3 runs 15 residues. As DNA, the CDR3 is TGCGCCAGGGGAGTAACTAGCGGGGCCACCGGGGAGCTGTTTTTT. As protein: CARGVTSGATGELFF.

The rearrangement joins TRBV7-6 to TRBJ2-2; TRBD2 aligns across 15 bases. CDR3 size: 18 residues. V shed 3 bases, J shed 3 bases, and the junction held 5 bases outside the gene matches. Germline CDR1 and CDR2: SGHVS and FNYEAQ. CDR3 nucleotides: TGTGCCAGCAGCTTCCGGACTAGCGGGGGGGTATACACCGGGGAGCTGTTTTTT. It is translated as CASSFRTSGGVYTGELFF.

This clonotype was seen more than once but under ten times. V is TRBV7-9 and J is TRBJ1-1; D gene uncertain. Germline values: CDR1 SEHNR, CDR2 FQNEAQ (reference sequence). V lost 4 bases and J lost 5, with 11 bases in between. CDR3 length: 13 amino acids. The DNA of the CDR3 is TGTGCCAGCAGCTGGGTGTCAGCGACTGAAGCTTTCTTT. The encoded protein is CASSWVSATEAFF.

This sequence joins TRBV5-1 and TRBJ1-1; D possibly corresponds to TRBD1 (5 bases). Germline loops: CDR1 SGHRS, CDR2 YFSETQ. CDR3 length equals 14 residues. V was pared by 0 bases and J by 6 bases, with 12 bases between. The DNA of the CDR3 is TGCGCCAGCAGCTTGGGACAGCTAAACGCTGAAGCTTTCTTT. Amino acids: CASSLGQLNAEAFF.

The chain uses TRBV7-9 and TRBJ1-5, with 9 bases identical to TRBD1. The CDR3 extends over 15 amino acids. The V segment lost 4 bases and the J segment 5 bases; nucleotides outside the gene matches: 6. Germline V gene sequence: CDR1 SEHNR, CDR2 FQNEAQ (reference sequence). The CDR3 sequence: CASSSGTGKHQPQHF. Written as DNA, the CDR3 is TGTGCCAGCAGCTCAGGGACAGGGAAACATCAGCCCCAGCATTTT.

This clonotype was detected a few times. The chain employs TRBV20-1 and TRBJ2-1; the D is unclear. V was pared by 0 bases and J by 2 bases, with 11 bases between. The germline gives CDR1 DFQATT, CDR2 SNEGSKA (reference sequence). The CDR3 is 15 amino acids. CDR3 in amino acids: CSARDVADPYNEQFF. CDR3 coding DNA: TGCAGTGCTAGAGATGTCGCGGATCCCTACAATGAGCAGTTCTTC.

The chain has TRBV9 and TRBJ1-1; a possible D gene is TRBD1 (6 bases). The CDR3 runs 14 residues. CDR1 and CDR2 from the germline V gene are SGDLS and YYNGEE. Trimming took off 3 bases at V and 4 bases at J, with 13 bases between the two ends. This CDR3 reads CASSANQGITEAFF. The CDR3 region has the DNA TGTGCCAGCAGCGCCAACCAGGGGATCACTGAAGCTTTCTTT.

The chain has TRBV7-2 and TRBJ1-1; D is unclear. Germline loops: CDR1 SGHTA, CDR2 FQGNSA. The CDR3 is made up of 15 amino acids. V gave up 0 bases and J gave up 1 base, with 9 bases separating them. CDR3 protein: CASSLALKGNTEAFF. In DNA form, the CDR3 reads TGTGCCAGCAGCTTAGCCCTTAAGGGGAACACTGAAGCTTTCTTT.

This clonotype was recorded many times. The chain uses TRBV6-2 or TRBV6-3 and TRBJ1-2, with TRBD1 identical over 9 bases. The V gene's germline CDR1 is MNHEY and CDR2 SVGEGT. The CDR3 length is 14 residues. V was clipped by 6 bases and J by 6 bases; unmatched bases: 8. CDR3 DNA sequence: TGTGCCAGCAGAAGGACAGGGGAGCGGAATGGCTACACCTTC. As protein: CASRRTGERNGYTF.

This clonotype was counted between two and nine times. This sequence joins TRBV20-1 and TRBJ1-1; D is ambiguous. The CDR3 has 11 amino acids. Germline V CDR1 and CDR2: DFQATT, SNEGSKA (reference sequence). V gave up 6 bases and J gave up 1 base, with 6 bases separating them. CDR3: CSAHGNTEAFF. The CDR3 DNA follows: TGCAGTGCCCACGGGAACACTGAAGCTTTCTTT.

Worth noting for this clonotype: A much larger clone lies a single base off, so this may be a read error. This chain uses TRBV20-1 with TRBJ1-2; D might be TRBD1 (5 bases). Trimming left V 6 bases short and J 7 bases short, with 18 bases between. CDR3 length: 13 residues. Germline CDR1 is DFQATT and CDR2 is SNEGSKA (reference sequence). CDR3 loop: CSANRGFDFGYTF. Here the CDR3 DNA reads TGCAGTGCCAACCGGGGGTTCGACTTTGGCTACACCTTC.

The rearrangement uses TRBV7-8 and TRBJ1-1; D is uncertain. The germline V gene encodes CDR1 SGHVS and CDR2 FQNEAQ. The V end was cut by 1 base, the J end by 4 bases, with 10 bases between. This CDR3 is built from 14 residues. CDR3 residues: CASSLVVSGTEAFF. In nucleotides, the CDR3 is TGTGCCAGCAGCTTAGTGGTCTCAGGCACTGAAGCTTTCTTT.